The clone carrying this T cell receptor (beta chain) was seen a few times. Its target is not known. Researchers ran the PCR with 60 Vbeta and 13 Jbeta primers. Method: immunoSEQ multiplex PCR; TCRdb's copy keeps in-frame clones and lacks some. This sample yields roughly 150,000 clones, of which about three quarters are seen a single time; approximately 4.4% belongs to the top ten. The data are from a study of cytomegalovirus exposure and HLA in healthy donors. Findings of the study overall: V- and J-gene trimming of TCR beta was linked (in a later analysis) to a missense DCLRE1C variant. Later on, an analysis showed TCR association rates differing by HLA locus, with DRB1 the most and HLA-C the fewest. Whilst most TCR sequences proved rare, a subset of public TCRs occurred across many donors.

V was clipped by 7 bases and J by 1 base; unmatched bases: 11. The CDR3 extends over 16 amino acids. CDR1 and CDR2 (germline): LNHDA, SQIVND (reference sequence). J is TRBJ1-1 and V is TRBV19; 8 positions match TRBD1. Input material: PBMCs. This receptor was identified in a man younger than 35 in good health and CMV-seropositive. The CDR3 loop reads CASTPLPQGANTEAFF. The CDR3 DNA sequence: TGTGCCAGTACCCCTCTTCCCCAGGGGGCGAACACTGAAGCTTTCTTT. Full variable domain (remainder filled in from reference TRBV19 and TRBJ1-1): DGGITQSPKYLFRKEGQNVTLSCEQNLNHDAMYWYRQDPGQGLRLIYYSQIVNDFQKGDIAEGYSVSREKKESFPLTVTSAQKNPTAFYLCASTPLPQGANTEAFFGQGTRLTVV.